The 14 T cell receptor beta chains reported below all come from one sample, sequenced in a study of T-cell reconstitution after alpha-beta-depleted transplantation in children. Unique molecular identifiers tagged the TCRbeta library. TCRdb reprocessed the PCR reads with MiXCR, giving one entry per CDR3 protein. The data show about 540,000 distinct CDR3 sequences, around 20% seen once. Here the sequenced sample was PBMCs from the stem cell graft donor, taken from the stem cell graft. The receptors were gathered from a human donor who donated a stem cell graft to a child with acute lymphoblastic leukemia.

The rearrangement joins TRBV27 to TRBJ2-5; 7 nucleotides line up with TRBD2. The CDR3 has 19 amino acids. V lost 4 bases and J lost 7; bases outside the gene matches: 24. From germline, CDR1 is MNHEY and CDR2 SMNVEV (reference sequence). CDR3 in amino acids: CASSSSSGTTILLTGTQYF. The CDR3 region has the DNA TGTGCCAGCAGTTCTTCCTCCGGGACTACCATTTTACTAACTGGGACCCAGTACTTC.

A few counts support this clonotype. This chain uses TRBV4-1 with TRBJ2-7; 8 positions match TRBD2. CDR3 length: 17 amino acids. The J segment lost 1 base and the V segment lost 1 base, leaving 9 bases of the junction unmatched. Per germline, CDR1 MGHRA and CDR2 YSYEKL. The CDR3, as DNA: TGCGCCAGCAGCCAAGCGTGGAGCGGGAGTTGGTCCTACGAGCAGTACTTC. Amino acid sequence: CASSQAWSGSWSYEQYF.

CDR3 nucleotide sequence: TGTGCCAGCAGTCACCCCTACGGCTCCTACGAGCAGTACTTC. Its translation is CASSHPYGSYEQYF. The chain has TRBV27 and TRBJ2-7; no definite D call. The V and J ends lost 5 bases and 0 bases respectively, with 11 bases between them. This CDR3 region has 14 residues. The germline CDR1 and CDR2 sequences are MNHEY and SMNVEV (reference sequence).

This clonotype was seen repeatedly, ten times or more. DNA for the CDR3: TGTGCCAGCAGCTTATTAGATCTAGCGGGAACCTACAATGAGCAGTTCTTC. Amino acids: CASSLLDLAGTYNEQFF. The rearrangement uses TRBV7-6 and TRBJ2-1, with 9 bases that match TRBD2. V trimming: 2 bases; J trimming: 2 bases; junction bases outside the gene matches: 7. This CDR3 comprises 17 residues. The germline V gene encodes CDR1 SGHVS and CDR2 FNYEAQ.

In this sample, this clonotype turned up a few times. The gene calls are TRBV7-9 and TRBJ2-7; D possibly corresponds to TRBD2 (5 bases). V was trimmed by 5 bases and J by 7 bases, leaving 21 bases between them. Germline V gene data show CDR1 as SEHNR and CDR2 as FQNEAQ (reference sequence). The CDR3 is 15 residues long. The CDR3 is CASSPGWQETVEQYF. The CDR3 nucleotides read TGTGCCAGCAGCCCGGGGTGGCAGGAGACTGTGGAGCAGTACTTC.

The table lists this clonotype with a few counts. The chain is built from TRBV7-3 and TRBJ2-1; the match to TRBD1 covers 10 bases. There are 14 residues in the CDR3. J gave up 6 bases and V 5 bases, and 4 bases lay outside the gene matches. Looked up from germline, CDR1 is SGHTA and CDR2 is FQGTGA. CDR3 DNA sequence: TGTGCCAGCAGCCCCGACAGGGGGCGCAATGAGCAGTTCTTC. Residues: CASSPDRGRNEQFF.

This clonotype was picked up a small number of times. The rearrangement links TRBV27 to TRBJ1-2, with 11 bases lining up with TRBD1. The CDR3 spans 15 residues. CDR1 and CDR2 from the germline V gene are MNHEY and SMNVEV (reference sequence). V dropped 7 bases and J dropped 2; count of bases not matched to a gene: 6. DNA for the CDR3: TGTGCCAGCACCCTCGGACAGGGGGCAAACTATGGCTACACCTTC. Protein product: CASTLGQGANYGYTF.

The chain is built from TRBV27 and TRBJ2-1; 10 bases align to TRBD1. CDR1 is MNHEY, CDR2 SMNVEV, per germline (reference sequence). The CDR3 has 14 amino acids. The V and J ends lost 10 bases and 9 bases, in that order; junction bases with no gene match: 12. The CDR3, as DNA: TGTGCCACCCTGGACAGGGGGAAAGTAAGTGAGCAGTTCTTC. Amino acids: CATLDRGKVSEQFF.

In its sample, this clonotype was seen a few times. The CDR3 protein is CASSARTGPPTDTQYF. The CDR3 nucleotides read TGCGCCAGCAGCGCTCGGACAGGGCCCCCCACAGATACGCAGTATTTT. The chain is built from TRBV5-1 and TRBJ2-3; 8 bases line up with TRBD1. J gave up 2 bases and V 4 bases, and 9 bases lay outside the gene matches. This CDR3 region has 16 residues. The germline gives CDR1 SGHRS, CDR2 YFSETQ.

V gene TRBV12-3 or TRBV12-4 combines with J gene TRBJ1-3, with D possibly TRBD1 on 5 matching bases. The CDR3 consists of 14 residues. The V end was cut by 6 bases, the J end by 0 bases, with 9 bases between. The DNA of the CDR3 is TGTGCCAGCAGATCAGGGATCTCTGGAAACACCATATATTTT. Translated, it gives CASRSGISGNTIYF.

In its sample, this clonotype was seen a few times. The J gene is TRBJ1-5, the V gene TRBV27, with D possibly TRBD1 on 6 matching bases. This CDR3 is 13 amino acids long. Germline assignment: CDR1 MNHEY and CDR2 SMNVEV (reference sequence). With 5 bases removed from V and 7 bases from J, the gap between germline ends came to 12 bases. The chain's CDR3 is CASSGGRTQPQHF. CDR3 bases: TGTGCCAGCAGTGGGGGGCGAACCCAGCCCCAGCATTTT.

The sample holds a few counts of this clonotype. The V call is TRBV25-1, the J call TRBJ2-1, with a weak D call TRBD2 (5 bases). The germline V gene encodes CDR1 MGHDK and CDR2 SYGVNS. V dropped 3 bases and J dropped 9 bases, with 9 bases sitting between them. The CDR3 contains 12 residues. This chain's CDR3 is CASSDLGSEQFF. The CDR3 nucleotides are TGTGCCAGCAGTGACCTAGGGAGTGAGCAGTTCTTC.

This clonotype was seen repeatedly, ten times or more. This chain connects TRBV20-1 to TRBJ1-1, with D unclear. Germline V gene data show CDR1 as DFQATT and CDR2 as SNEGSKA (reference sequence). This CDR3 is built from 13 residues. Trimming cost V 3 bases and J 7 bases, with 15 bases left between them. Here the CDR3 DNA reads TGCAGTGCTAGCGGTGACACCGAGTTTGAAGCTTTCTTT. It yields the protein CSASGDTEFEAFF.

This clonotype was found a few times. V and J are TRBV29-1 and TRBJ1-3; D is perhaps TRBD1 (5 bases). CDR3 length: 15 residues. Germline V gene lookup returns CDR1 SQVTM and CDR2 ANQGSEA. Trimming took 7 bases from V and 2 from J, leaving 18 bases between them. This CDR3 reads CSGTGPGDAGNTIYF. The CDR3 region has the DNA TGCAGCGGCACAGGTCCCGGGGACGCTGGAAACACCATATATTTT.